The 10 T cell receptor beta chains presented below share a single source sample, sequenced in a study of blood T cell repertoires in COVID-19. Here immunoSEQ multiplex PCR was the method, and the copy in TCRdb shows in-frame clones only, minus some. Of about 70,000 clones in the sample, around four fifths were seen once. The material sequenced was peripheral blood. The receptors were gathered from a woman aged 55-70 years with acute or convalescent COVID-19.

V gene TRBV4-1 combines with J gene TRBJ1-5; D gene unclear. The V gene lost 4 bases and the J gene lost 0 bases, with 7 bases spanning the gap. Germline loops: CDR1 MGHRA, CDR2 YSYEKL. This CDR3 contains 14 residues. CDR3 amino acids: CASSLTDSNQPQHF. The CDR3 region has the DNA TGCGCCAGCAGCCTCACAGATAGCAATCAGCCCCAGCATTTT.

Worth noting for this clone: The junction shows a germline mismatch at one end, possibly a read error. J is TRBJ1-2 and V is TRBV2, with a weak D call TRBD1 (5 bases). This CDR3 spans 13 amino acids. Germline V gives CDR1 SNHLY, CDR2 FYNNEI. Here the CDR3 DNA reads TGTGCCAGCAGTCCGGGGGGTTCCTATGTCTACACCTTC. Translation: CASSPGGSYVYTF.

V and J are TRBV25-1 and TRBJ2-5; 7 positions agree with TRBD2. V lost 3 bases and J lost 0; bases outside the gene matches: 10. The CDR3 has 17 residues. The V gene's germline CDR1 is MGHDK and CDR2 SYGVNS. The CDR3 sequence is CASSDLWGGTYQETQYF. The DNA for the CDR3 is TGTGCCAGCAGTGACCTATGGGGGGGGACCTACCAAGAGACCCAGTACTTC.

CDR3 DNA sequence: TGTGCCAGCAGTTACTCGGGGGACAGCACCTACGAGCAGTACTTC. This encodes CASSYSGDSTYEQYF. This rearrangement joins TRBV6-5 to TRBJ2-7; TRBD1 agrees at 7 bases. This CDR3 has 15 residues. Germline CDR1 and CDR2: MNHEY and SVGAGI. Trimming removed 0 bases from V and 2 bases from J; junction bases left unmatched: 4.

CDR3 sequence reads: CATQGPFADTQYF. In DNA form, the CDR3 reads TGTGCCACACAGGGGCCCTTCGCAGATACGCAGTATTTT. The V gene is TRBV10-3, the J gene TRBJ2-3; 7 nucleotides agree with TRBD1. The CDR3 spans 13 residues. Trimming took 10 bases from V and 4 from J; bases not matched to a gene: 8. The germline gives CDR1 ENHRY, CDR2 SYGVKD.

CDR3 sequence (DNA): TGTGCCAGCAGTGATTACTTTAAACTAGGGACAGGGGCTGATGGCTACACCTTC. Its translation: CASSDYFKLGTGADGYTF. The genes are TRBV2 and TRBJ1-2; 10 bases fit TRBD1. The ends lost 3 bases at V and 6 bases at J; junction bases unmatched: 16. In germline, CDR1 is SNHLY, CDR2 FYNNEI. The CDR3 has 18 residues.

Only a few counts were recorded for this clone. The chain carries TRBV29-1 and TRBJ1-1; 10 nucleotides agree with TRBD1. The CDR3 extends over 13 amino acids. Germline CDR1 reads SQVTM; CDR2 reads ANQGSEA. Trimming took 7 bases from V and 1 from J; bases not matched to a gene: 3. The CDR3 coding sequence is TGCAGCGGGGGACAGGGGACGAACACTGAAGCTTTCTTT. Residues: CSGGQGTNTEAFF.

This chain uses TRBV5-1 with TRBJ1-1; no firm D call. From germline, CDR1 is SGHRS and CDR2 YFSETQ. Trimming shortened V by 1 base and J by 4 bases, and 11 bases separated the two germline ends. CDR3 size: 14 residues. The CDR3 sequence: CASSLSAGSTEAFF. CDR3 bases: TGCGCCAGCAGCTTGTCTGCGGGGAGCACTGAAGCTTTCTTT.

This clone was recorded a few times. V and J are TRBV7-8 and TRBJ1-1, with TRBD1 as a possible D gene (6 bases). V was clipped by 1 base and J by 4 bases, with 19 bases between them. The CDR3 has 17 amino acids. CDR1 and CDR2 (germline): SGHVS, FQNEAQ. The chain's CDR3 is CASSLDRVKAKGTEAFF. CDR3 nucleotide sequence: TGTGCCAGCAGCTTAGACAGGGTCAAGGCGAAGGGCACTGAAGCTTTCTTT.

The chain employs TRBV7-2 and TRBJ1-3, with D perhaps TRBD1 (6 bases). The germline V gene has CDR1 SGHTA and CDR2 FQGNSA. V lost 3 bases and J 2 bases, leaving 17 bases between the germline ends. There are 17 residues in the CDR3. CDR3 sequence: CASSLGQGRGAGNTIYF. DNA for the CDR3: TGTGCCAGCAGCTTGGGACAAGGGCGTGGGGCTGGAAACACCATATATTTT.